This T cell receptor (beta chain) was sequenced during a study of CD8+ T cells in alopecia areata. As to this clone: Its antigen remains unknown.

The CD4+ cells of five biomarker-study patients went through sorting. This sorting yielded CD25+CD127- cells. Sorted populations comprised CD4+ and CD8+ T cells obtained from PBMCs. General study points: Against the mouse data, patients shared TCRs less clearly, possibly for HLA reasons.

cDNA reverse transcribed from extracted RNA served as the sequencing template. The assay was immunoSEQ multiplex PCR, and TCRdb's table has in-frame clones only and misses some. This table has roughly 20,000 clones, 60% to 70% appearing once. CDR1 and CDR2 (germline): SGHTA, FQGNSA. The V end lost 5 bases, the J end lost 5 bases, and 15 bases lay between the germline ends. The CDR3 runs to 14 residues. This clonotype was obtained from a human donor with alopecia areata. This chain uses TRBV7-2 with TRBJ2-5; D is undetermined. Sample: CD4+ Tregs sorted from blood. The CDR3 bases are TGTGCCAGCAGCCTCGGATGGGGTGTGGAGACCCAGTACTTC. Translating gives CASSLGWGVETQYF.